This T cell receptor (beta chain) was retrieved from a study of cytomegalovirus exposure and HLA in healthy donors. Study conclusions and caveats: A previous analysis found most TCR beta V segments productive roughly 87% or roughly 30% of the time.

PCR primers comprised 60 Vbeta and 13 Jbeta primers. Generated by immunoSEQ multiplex PCR, the TCRdb table keeps only in-frame clones and is missing some. The sample lists 75,000 to 90,000 clones; around 78% were seen once. Donors counted as nominally healthy when sampled, yet unrecorded immune exposures were likely. The V end lost 5 bases, the J end lost 6 bases, and 6 bases lay between the germline ends. CDR3 length: 11 residues. CDR1 is ENHRY, CDR2 SYGVKD, per germline. This clone was counted a few times. Its target is not known. The sequenced material came from PBMCs. The chain couples TRBV10-3 to TRBJ2-3; D is ambiguous. The receptor was derived from a man between 35 and 55 years old in good health and CMV-seronegative. The CDR3 spells CAISRLDTQYF. In DNA, the CDR3 is TGTGCCATCAGTCGTCTCGATACGCAGTATTTT.